These 7 T cell receptor beta chains originate from one sample sequenced in a study of CD8 T cells in Susac syndrome. Random hexamers were used to reverse transcribe an amount of roughly 0.45 to 1 ug RNA. Each CDR3 protein is one row after TCRdb ran MiXCR on the immunoSEQ multiplex PCR reads. Of more than 65,000 distinct CDR3 sequences listed, approximately 94% are singletons. Sequencing input: CD8+ T cells from PBMCs. These TCRs come from a human donor with multiple sclerosis.

The chain combines TRBV20-1 with TRBJ2-7; 7 bases map to TRBD1. CDR1 is DFQATT, CDR2 SNEGSKA, per germline (reference sequence). The CDR3 extends over 14 amino acids. Trimming cost V 6 bases and J 0 bases; bases outside gene matches: 8. The chain's CDR3 is CSARTGADSYEQYF. DNA of the CDR3: TGCAGTGCAAGAACAGGGGCCGACTCCTACGAGCAGTACTTC.

The V and J genes are TRBV27 and TRBJ2-3; the match to TRBD1 covers 8 bases. This CDR3 is built from 16 residues. J lost 3 bases, V lost 6 bases, and 11 bases had no gene match. Per the germline V gene, CDR1 is MNHEY and CDR2 is SMNVEV (reference sequence). CDR3 bases: TGTGCCAGCAGCCCCCGGACAGGGCAAACAACAGATACGCAGTATTTT. It codes for CASSPRTGQTTDTQYF.

The V gene is TRBV4-1, the J gene TRBJ2-3; D is unclear. Germline V gives CDR1 MGHRA, CDR2 YSYEKL. The CDR3 sequence is 15 residues long. V was pared by 1 base and J by 0 bases, with 8 bases between. The CDR3 coding sequence is TGCGCCAGCAGCCAAGCGGTTACTAGCACAGATACGCAGTATTTT. Translating gives CASSQAVTSTDTQYF.

The rearrangement joins TRBV28 to TRBJ2-7; 11 bases are shared with TRBD2. After removal of 5 bases from V and 4 bases from J, the junction contained 16 bases not matched to a gene. Per germline, CDR1 MDHEN and CDR2 SYDVKM. This CDR3 is built from 18 residues. CDR3 sequence reads: CASSPPGLAGGSGYEQYF. In nucleotides, the CDR3 is TGTGCCAGCAGTCCGCCTGGTCTAGCGGGGGGTTCCGGTTACGAGCAGTACTTC.

V gene TRBV4-3 combines with J gene TRBJ1-2; D call uncertain. The V end lost 0 bases, the J end lost 5 bases, and 13 bases lay between the germline ends. From germline, CDR1 is LGHNA and CDR2 YSLEER. The CDR3 consists of 15 residues. The CDR3 spells CASSQDEYGWYGYTF. The CDR3 DNA reads TGCGCCAGCAGCCAAGACGAATATGGCTGGTATGGCTACACCTTC.

The chain links TRBV27 to TRBJ2-7, with no clear D. Trimming cost V 3 bases and J 6 bases, with 9 bases left between them. The CDR3 is 12 amino acids. The germline V gene encodes CDR1 MNHEY and CDR2 SMNVEV (reference sequence). CDR3 loop: CASSLKGLEQYF. CDR3 coding DNA: TGTGCCAGCAGTTTGAAGGGTCTCGAGCAGTACTTC.

Remarks on this clonotype: Compared with germline, one end of the junction differs, possibly owing to a read error. The rearrangement links TRBV15 to TRBJ1-2; no clear D gene. This CDR3 spans 13 amino acids. The germline V gene has CDR1 LNHNV and CDR2 YYDKDF (reference sequence). For the CDR3, the DNA is TGTGCCACCAACAGACACCCATTCTATGGCTACACCTTC. As protein: CATNRHPFYGYTF.